Given below is one T cell receptor beta chain in context. This may arise from a read error, as a much more abundant clone is one base away. Combining a sample-barcoded 5' primer with a J-beta primer mix, a second PCR ran for 7 to 11 cycles. TCRdb redid the calling of the 5' RACE reads with MiXCR, one entry per CDR3 protein. The sample carries hundreds of thousands of distinct CDR3 sequences, roughly 64% recorded once. Trimming stripped 3 bases from V and 5 bases from J, with 10 bases between. The CDR3 consists of 13 residues. Germline CDR1 reads LNHNV; CDR2 reads YYDKDF (reference sequence). This entry comes from a study of blood T cells in healthy people across ages.

The rearrangement joins TRBV15 to TRBJ1-1; D is unclear. This TCR came from a man aged 30 to 45 in good health. Sequencing input: blood. This CDR3 is CATSSVRWTEAFF. The CDR3 coding sequence is TGTGCCACCAGCAGCGTCCGGTGGACTGAAGCTTTCTTT.